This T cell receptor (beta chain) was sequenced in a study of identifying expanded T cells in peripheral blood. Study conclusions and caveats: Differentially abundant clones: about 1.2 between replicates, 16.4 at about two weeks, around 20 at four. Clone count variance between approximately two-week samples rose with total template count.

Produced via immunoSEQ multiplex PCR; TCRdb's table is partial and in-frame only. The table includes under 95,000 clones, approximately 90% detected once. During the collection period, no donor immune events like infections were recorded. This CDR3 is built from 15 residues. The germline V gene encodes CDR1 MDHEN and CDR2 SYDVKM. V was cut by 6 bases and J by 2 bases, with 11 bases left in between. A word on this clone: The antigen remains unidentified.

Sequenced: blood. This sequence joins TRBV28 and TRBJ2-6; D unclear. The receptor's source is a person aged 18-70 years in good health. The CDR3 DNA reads TGTGCCAGCAGCCGACCTATTACTGGGGCCAACGTCCTGACTTTC. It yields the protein CASSRPITGANVLTF.